This is a list of T cell receptor beta chains from one sample in a study of blood T cell repertoires in COVID-19. Assay used: immunoSEQ multiplex PCR; TCRdb lists only in-frame clones, some missing. The data hold under 400,000 clones, with 80% to 90% observed a single time. Input material: peripheral blood. The receptors come from a woman aged 30 to 39 with COVID-19, enrolled during active disease. The CDR3 runs from the conserved cysteine through the conserved F or W. Fields, in order: J gene, V gene, D gene, clone size, CDR3 protein, CDR3 DNA. A D gene is named only where the DNA matches it firmly. Not every row has a clone size; where given, it reads once, few, many or a size class.

TRBJ2-7,TRBV5-4,.,.,CASRGTPYDEQYF,TGTGCCAGCAGGGGGACTCCCTATGACGAGCAGTACTTC
TRBJ2-7,TRBV5-5,TRBD1,.,CASSRGTAVYEQYF,TGTGCCAGCAGCAGGGGGACAGCCGTCTACGAGCAGTACTTC
TRBJ2-7,TRBV18,.,.,CASSPEAHASYEQYF,TGTGCCAGCTCCCCAGAAGCGCATGCCTCCTACGAGCAGTACTTC
TRBJ2-3,TRBV6-5,.,.,CASRADFPSTDTQYF,TGTGCCAGCAGGGCGGACTTTCCTAGCACAGATACGCAGTATTTT
TRBJ2-6,TRBV10-1,.,.,CASSEFPMTASGANVLTF,TGCGCCAGCAGTGAGTTCCCAATGACAGCCTCTGGGGCCAACGTCCTGACTTTC
TRBJ2-5,TRBV3-1/TRBV3-2,.,.,CASSQMAGETQYF,TGTGCCAGCAGCCAAATGGCGGGGGAGACCCAGTACTTC
TRBJ2-7,TRBV6-5,.,.,CASSPLGGADEQYF,TGTGCCAGCAGTCCCTTGGGGGGGGCCGACGAGCAGTACTTC
TRBJ2-7,TRBV10-2,.,.,CASSPEAYEQYF,TGCGCCAGCAGTCCTGAGGCCTACGAGCAGTACTTC
TRBJ2-2,TRBV14,TRBD1,.,CASSQVTGGTGELFF,TGTGCCAGCAGCCAAGTTACAGGGGGGACCGGGGAGCTGTTTTTT
TRBJ2-7,TRBV29-1,.,.,CSVDGQGPEQYF,TGCAGCGTTGATGGGCAGGGGCCCGAGCAGTACTTC
TRBJ1-4,TRBV28,.,.,CASTRIGEKLFF,TGTGCCAGCACCAGGATTGGGGAAAAACTGTTTTTT
TRBJ2-5,TRBV5-1,.,.,CASSRDGGRETQYF,TGCGCCAGCAGCCGGGACGGGGGACGTGAGACCCAGTACTTC
TRBJ2-2,TRBV10-2,TRBD2,.,CASSDSGLAELNTGELFF,TGCGCCAGCAGTGATTCGGGACTAGCGGAGTTAAACACCGGGGAGCTGTTTTTT
TRBJ2-1,TRBV4-1,.,.,CASSHGRDYNEQFF,TGCGCCAGCAGCCACGGGCGGGACTACAATGAGCAGTTCTTC
TRBJ2-1,TRBV6-6,TRBD1,.,CASTPRDRYNEQFF,TGTGCCAGCACTCCCCGGGACAGGTACAATGAGCAGTTCTTC
TRBJ1-4,TRBV24-1,TRBD1,.,CATSDRPGTGVGNEKLFF,TGTGCCACCAGTGATCGTCCCGGGACAGGGGTTGGTAATGAAAAACTGTTTTTT
TRBJ1-1,TRBV4-1,.,.,CASSQEPGDTEAFF,TGCGCCAGCAGCCAAGAGCCGGGTGACACTGAAGCTTTCTTT
TRBJ2-2,TRBV19,TRBD2,.,CASSKPPGLAGGGNTGELFF,TGTGCCAGTAGTAAGCCACCAGGACTAGCGGGAGGCGGGAACACCGGGGAGCTGTTTTTT
TRBJ1-5,TRBV28,.,few,CASTEGGYQPQHF,TGTGCCAGCACTGAGGGGGGGTATCAGCCCCAGCATTTT
TRBJ1-2,TRBV6-5,.,.,CASSYSVSAADGYTF,TGTGCCAGCAGTTACTCTGTCAGTGCAGCGGATGGCTACACCTTC
TRBJ1-1,TRBV6-5,TRBD1,.,CASIRGGAHTEAFF,TGTGCCAGCATCAGAGGGGGCGCGCACACTGAAGCTTTCTTT
TRBJ1-6,TRBV30,.,.,CAWSAGGSPLHF,TGTGCCTGGAGTGCCGGGGGTTCACCCCTCCACTTT
TRBJ2-7,TRBV28,TRBD1,once,CASSPGTGDYEQYF,TGTGCCAGCAGTCCCGGGACAGGGGACTACGAGCAGTACTTC
TRBJ2-7,TRBV7-9,TRBD1,once,CASASWTGDTYEQYF,TGTGCCAGCGCTAGTTGGACAGGGGACACCTACGAGCAGTACTTC
TRBJ1-5,TRBV28,.,.,CASSPGQPQHF,TGTGCCAGCAGTCCCGGTCAGCCCCAGCATTTT
TRBJ1-2,TRBV7-3,TRBD1,.,CASSSGQGGLGGYTF,TGTGCCAGCAGCTCGGGACAGGGTGGCCTTGGTGGCTACACCTTC
TRBJ2-3,TRBV4-2,.,.,CASSQGSLALSTDTQYF,TGTGCCAGCAGCCAAGGAAGTTTAGCACTAAGCACAGATACGCAGTATTTT
TRBJ2-6,TRBV27,TRBD1,.,CASSRTVGQGASGANVLTF,TGTGCCAGCAGTCGGACCGTCGGACAGGGGGCCTCTGGGGCCAACGTCCTGACTTTC
TRBJ1-1,TRBV12-3/TRBV12-4,.,once,CASSFSGYEEAFF,TGTGCCAGCAGTTTTTCCGGGTACGAGGAAGCTTTCTTT
TRBJ2-3,TRBV5-1,TRBD1,once,CASSPDRVGSDTQYF,TGCGCCAGCAGCCCGGACAGGGTGGGATCAGATACGCAGTATTTT
TRBJ1-5,TRBV28,.,.,CASSLLSGAQPQHF,TGTGCCAGCAGTTTATTATCCGGTGCTCAGCCCCAGCATTTT
TRBJ2-5,TRBV28,TRBD2,.,CASIPDEREGETQYF,TGTGCCAGCATTCCAGACGAGCGGGAGGGCGAGACCCAGTACTTC
TRBJ2-3,TRBV2,TRBD2,.,CARGLAGGVTDTQYF,TGTGCCAGGGGCCTAGCGGGAGGGGTCACAGATACGCAGTATTTT
TRBJ2-1,TRBV6-5,.,.,CASSRGGSYNEQFF,TGTGCCAGCAGTCGAGGAGGCTCCTACAATGAGCAGTTCTTC
TRBJ1-2,TRBV7-2,.,.,CASSQDRNYGYTF,TGTGCCAGCAGCCAAGACAGAAACTATGGCTACACCTTC
TRBJ1-4,TRBV28,.,.,CASSSSGAGNEKLFF,TGTGCCAGCAGTTCCTCCGGAGCAGGGAACGAAAAACTGTTTTTT
TRBJ2-5,TRBV4-1,TRBD2,once,CASSQDSGGTQYF,TGCGCCAGCAGCCAAGATAGCGGGGGGACCCAGTACTTC
TRBJ2-7,TRBV29-1,TRBD2,.,CSVDSLAGGVYEQYF,TGCAGCGTTGATAGCCTAGCGGGAGGGGTCTACGAGCAGTACTTC
TRBJ2-3,TRBV7-9,TRBD1,.,CASSPGTGSRGTQYF,TGTGCCAGCAGCCCCGGGACAGGATCACGGGGTACGCAGTATTTT
TRBJ2-7,TRBV25-1,.,.,CASSEYVRDEQYF,TGTGCCAGCAGTGAATATGTCAGGGACGAGCAGTACTTC
TRBJ1-1,TRBV28,.,.,CATVGPTGTEAFF,TGTGCCACCGTGGGACCTACAGGGACTGAAGCTTTCTTT